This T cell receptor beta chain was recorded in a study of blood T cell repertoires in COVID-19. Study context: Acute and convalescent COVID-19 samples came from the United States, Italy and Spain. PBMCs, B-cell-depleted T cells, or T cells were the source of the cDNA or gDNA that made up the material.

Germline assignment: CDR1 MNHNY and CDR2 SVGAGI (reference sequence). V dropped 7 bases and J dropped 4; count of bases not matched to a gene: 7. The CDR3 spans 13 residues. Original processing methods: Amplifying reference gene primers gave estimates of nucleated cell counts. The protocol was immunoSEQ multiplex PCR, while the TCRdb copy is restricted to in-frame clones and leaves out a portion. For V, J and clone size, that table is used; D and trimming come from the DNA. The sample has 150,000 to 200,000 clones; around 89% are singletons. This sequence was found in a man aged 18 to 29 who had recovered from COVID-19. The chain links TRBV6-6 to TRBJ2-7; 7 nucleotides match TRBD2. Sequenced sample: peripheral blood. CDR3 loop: CASMGQGGYEQYF. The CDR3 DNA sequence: TGTGCCAGCATGGGGCAGGGAGGGTACGAGCAGTACTTC.